A selection of T cell receptor beta chains follows, all from one sample in a study of shared clonotypes between healthy human individuals. Data came from immunoSEQ multiplex PCR; TCRdb stores just in-frame clones and leaves some out. The data show 450,000 to 500,000 clones, 65% to 85% seen once. Source material: PBMCs. These receptors came from a woman in her thirties or forties in good health. Some clones in this sample may be carry-over from other donors' samples. CDR3s include the opening cysteine and the closing phenylalanine or tryptophan. A D gene is named only where the DNA matches it firmly. Some rows have no size entry. The others give once, few or many, or a class for an expanded clone.

d_call,v_call,clone_size,j_call,cdr3_aa,cdr3_nt
TRBD1,TRBV6-4,-,TRBJ2-7,CASSPTGGLYEQYF,TGTGCCAGCAGTCCGACAGGGGGGCTCTACGAGCAGTACTTC
TRBD2,TRBV2,-,TRBJ2-1,CASGGDRAGLAGGSRAYNEQFF,TGTGCCAGCGGCGGGGACAGGGCCGGACTAGCGGGAGGTTCTCGGGCCTACAATGAGCAGTTCTTC
TRBD2,TRBV12-5,-,TRBJ2-1,CASGLRSGGLRTEQFF,TGTGCTAGTGGTTTGAGATCGGGGGGATTGCGGACTGAGCAGTTCTTC
-,TRBV9,-,TRBJ2-1,CASSKRPAYNEQFF,TGTGCCAGCAGCAAGCGACCCGCCTACAATGAGCAGTTCTTC
-,TRBV6-4,-,TRBJ1-5,CASRSGTVNQPQHF,TGTGCCAGCAGATCCGGGACCGTAAATCAGCCCCAGCATTTT
TRBD1,TRBV11-2,once,TRBJ2-5,CASSLARQGRGETQYF,TGTGCCAGCAGCTTAGCCCGACAGGGGCGCGGGGAGACCCAGTACTTC
TRBD1,TRBV5-1,-,TRBJ1-6,CASSARQGRDSPLHF,TGCGCCAGCAGCGCCCGACAGGGGCGAGATTCACCCCTCCACTTT
-,TRBV20-1,-,TRBJ2-3,CSARDRDTQYF,TGCAGTGCTAGAGATAGAGATACGCAGTATTTT
-,TRBV5-1,-,TRBJ2-7,CASSLDGGSTGEQYF,TGCGCCAGCAGCTTGGATGGGGGGTCAACCGGCGAGCAGTACTTC
TRBD2,TRBV25-1,-,TRBJ2-1,CASRTSRYNEQFF,TGTGCCAGCAGGACTAGCAGATACAATGAGCAGTTCTTC
TRBD1,TRBV7-2,-,TRBJ1-3,CASSLRQGRNTIYF,TGTGCCAGCAGCTTAAGACAGGGGCGAAACACCATATATTTT
TRBD2,TRBV5-1,-,TRBJ2-2,CASSLEGTSGRDTGELFF,TGCGCCAGCAGCTTGGAAGGGACTAGCGGGAGGGACACCGGGGAGCTGTTTTTT
TRBD2,TRBV19,-,TRBJ2-7,CASSIGSGILEQYF,TGTGCCAGTAGTATAGGTAGCGGGATTCTCGAGCAGTACTTC
TRBD2,TRBV4-1,few,TRBJ2-7,CASSHERLAGHEQYF,TGCGCCAGCAGCCACGAGAGACTAGCGGGCCACGAGCAGTACTTC
-,TRBV5-5,few,TRBJ1-2,CASTRGQLYGYTF,TGTGCCAGCACCCGCGGACAGCTCTATGGCTACACCTTC
-,TRBV7-6,once,TRBJ2-4,CASSTRDGIQYF,TGTGCCAGCAGCACCCGGGACGGAATTCAGTACTTC
-,TRBV7-9,-,TRBJ2-7,CASSPAREQYF,TGTGCCAGCAGCCCGGCGAGGGAGCAGTACTTC
-,TRBV7-9,-,TRBJ1-3,CASSKDGNSGNTIYF,TGTGCCAGCAGCAAGGACGGAAACTCTGGAAACACCATATATTTT
TRBD1,TRBV28,-,TRBJ1-3,CARRGRQPGNTIYF,TGTGCCAGGAGGGGGCGACAACCAGGAAACACCATATATTTT
-,TRBV7-2,-,TRBJ2-7,CASSRLVEPREQYF,TGTGCCAGCAGTCGACTAGTTGAACCCCGCGAGCAGTACTTC
TRBD2,TRBV4-2,-,TRBJ2-3,CASSQEPLTSGIFADTQYF,TGTGCCAGCAGCCAAGAACCCCTGACTAGCGGGATCTTCGCAGATACGCAGTATTTT
TRBD2,TRBV9,-,TRBJ2-5,CASSETSGRKETQYF,TGTGCCAGCAGCGAGACTAGCGGGAGGAAGGAGACCCAGTACTTC
-,TRBV5-6,-,TRBJ2-3,CASSQPAGSTDTQYF,TGTGCCAGCAGCCAGCCGGCAGGGAGCACAGATACGCAGTATTTT
TRBD2,TRBV10-3,-,TRBJ2-1,CAISESDSGSSYNEQFF,TGTGCCATCAGTGAGTCGGATAGCGGGAGCTCCTACAATGAGCAGTTCTTC
-,TRBV21-1,-,TRBJ2-7,CASSRPLGGGPSSYEQYF,TGTGCCAGCAGCAGGCCCTTGGGAGGGGGCCCGAGCTCCTACGAGCAGTACTTC
TRBD2,TRBV11-2,-,TRBJ2-3,CASSLFWREATDTQYF,TGTGCCAGCAGCTTATTTTGGCGGGAGGCCACAGATACGCAGTATTTT
-,TRBV6-4,-,TRBJ1-5,CASSDFPEQPQHF,TGTGCCAGCAGTGACTTTCCAGAACAGCCCCAGCATTTT
TRBD1,TRBV2,few,TRBJ1-1,CASSEQGQGAEAFF,TGTGCCAGCAGTGAACAAGGACAGGGGGCCGAAGCTTTCTTT
TRBD1,TRBV19,few,TRBJ1-2,CASRSGAGQGGYGYTF,TGTGCCAGCAGAAGTGGGGCGGGACAGGGAGGCTATGGCTACACCTTC
TRBD1,TRBV6-4,-,TRBJ1-1,CASSRTGGYTEAFF,TGTGCCAGCAGTAGGACAGGTGGGTACACTGAAGCTTTCTTT
-,TRBV5-1,-,TRBJ1-2,CASRTGPVSYGYTF,TGCGCCAGCAGGACGGGCCCAGTCAGCTATGGCTACACCTTC
TRBD1,TRBV6-5,-,TRBJ2-2,CASSKDRDNTGELFF,TGTGCCAGCAGTAAGGACAGGGACAACACCGGGGAGCTGTTTTTT
-,TRBV5-1,-,TRBJ2-7,CAGSLAGTSYEQYF,TGCGCCGGCAGCTTGGCCGGTACGTCCTACGAGCAGTACTTC
-,TRBV5-1,-,TRBJ1-2,CASSPGGAGYGYTF,TGCGCCAGCAGCCCCGGGGGGGCCGGCTATGGCTACACCTTC
TRBD1,TRBV19,-,TRBJ2-7,CASSTHRDSYEQYF,TGTGCCAGTAGTACCCACCGGGACAGCTACGAGCAGTACTTC
TRBD2,TRBV30,-,TRBJ2-2,CAWKALAGASGELFF,TGTGCCTGGAAAGCGCTAGCGGGAGCGTCCGGGGAGCTGTTTTTT
-,TRBV28,-,TRBJ1-4,CASSPRPDTNEKLFF,TGTGCCAGCAGCCCGCGACCGGATACCAATGAAAAACTGTTTTTT
-,TRBV28,few,TRBJ2-3,CASQSTDTQYF,TGTGCCAGCCAGAGCACAGATACGCAGTATTTT
TRBD1,TRBV5-1,-,TRBJ1-4,CASSAGQTNNEKLFF,TGCGCCAGCAGCGCGGGACAGACTAATAATGAAAAACTGTTTTTT
-,TRBV5-4,-,TRBJ2-3,CASSRTWTDTQYF,TGTGCCAGCAGCCGGACCTGGACAGATACGCAGTATTTT
TRBD2,TRBV7-8,-,TRBJ2-2,CASSSHRTSGSTGELFF,TGTGCCAGCAGCTCCCACAGGACTAGCGGGAGTACCGGGGAGCTGTTTTTT
TRBD1,TRBV11-2,-,TRBJ2-1,CASTRDSTQYNEQFF,TGTGCCAGCACTCGGGACAGCACCCAATACAATGAGCAGTTCTTC
-,TRBV30,once,TRBJ2-5,CAWSGPGIDQETQYF,TGTGCCTGGAGTGGCCCAGGAATCGACCAAGAGACCCAGTACTTC
-,TRBV7-2,-,TRBJ2-7,CASSLRDGYEQYF,TGTGCCAGCAGCTTACGGGACGGTTACGAGCAGTACTTC
-,TRBV7-9,-,TRBJ2-7,CASSPIRESYEQYF,TGTGCCAGCAGCCCCATAAGGGAGTCGTACGAGCAGTACTTC
-,TRBV7-2,few,TRBJ2-3,CASSLWSDTDTQYF,TGTGCCAGCAGCTTATGGTCGGACACAGATACGCAGTATTTT
-,TRBV19,-,TRBJ1-2,CASTLTGAGTYGYTF,TGTGCCAGTACCCTCACGGGGGCAGGAACCTATGGCTACACCTTC
TRBD1,TRBV5-1,-,TRBJ1-4,CASSLGDSPNEKLFF,TGCGCCAGCAGCTTGGGGGACAGCCCTAATGAAAAACTGTTTTTT
-,TRBV11-2,-,TRBJ2-7,CASSLGLRVYEQYF,TGTGCCAGCAGCTTGGGCCTAAGAGTTTACGAGCAGTACTTC
-,TRBV5-1,once,TRBJ2-5,CASSLVVGSPETQYF,TGCGCCAGCAGCTTGGTGGTAGGCTCCCCAGAGACCCAGTACTTC
TRBD2,TRBV4-2,-,TRBJ2-1,CASSRGLAGSGNNEQFF,TGTGCCAGCAGCCGCGGACTAGCGGGATCTGGGAACAATGAGCAGTTCTTC
TRBD1,TRBV6-6,once,TRBJ2-1,CASTPDRLRNNEQFF,TGTGCCAGCACCCCGGACAGGTTGCGGAACAATGAGCAGTTCTTC
-,TRBV5-4,-,TRBJ2-6,CASSIGGLGSSGANVLTF,TGTGCCAGCAGCATAGGGGGGTTGGGGAGCTCTGGGGCCAACGTCCTGACTTTC
TRBD1,TRBV7-7,-,TRBJ2-7,CASSLSEQGEQYF,TGTGCTAGCAGTCTATCCGAACAGGGGGAGCAGTACTTC
-,TRBV16,-,TRBJ1-2,CASSQAGPNYGYTF,TGTGCCAGCAGCCAAGCAGGACCAAACTATGGCTACACCTTC
TRBD2,TRBV4-3,-,TRBJ2-2,CASSQRSGGRGTGELFF,TGCGCCAGCAGCCAACGGTCCGGCGGGAGAGGGACCGGGGAGCTGTTTTTT
TRBD1,TRBV7-8,-,TRBJ2-1,CASSPTGVIANEQFF,TGTGCCAGCAGTCCGACAGGGGTAATTGCCAATGAGCAGTTCTTC
-,TRBV7-2,-,TRBJ2-7,CASSLQRASYEQYF,TGTGCCAGCAGCTTACAGCGGGCCTCCTACGAGCAGTACTTC
-,TRBV6-5,-,TRBJ2-3,CASSNRWLDTQYF,TGTGCCAGCAGCAACAGGTGGCTAGATACGCAGTATTTT
-,TRBV11-2,-,TRBJ2-7,CASGVGDLREQYF,TGTGCCAGCGGCGTTGGGGACCTAAGGGAGCAGTACTTC